Reported below is one TCR beta chain. Its target is not known. Germline V gene sequence: CDR1 GTSNPN, CDR2 SVGIG (reference sequence). This CDR3 region has 8 residues. V lost 7 bases, J lost 10 bases, and 7 bases lay in between. For TCR beta, libraries came from iRepertoire HTBI primers and Arm-PCR of CDR3 regions. Original processing methods: Across samples, 62 TRBV and some 14 TRBJ segments were found. Using its own MiXCR run on the multiplex PCR reads, TCRdb lists one record per CDR3 protein. Here the V and J calls rest on TCRdb's processing, not on the authors' analysis. The sample yields about 290,000 distinct CDR3 sequences, 20% to 25% seen once. Sample time point: persistent/refractory GD, antithyroid drugs over 5 years with positive TRAb. PBMC-derived RNA was used for the TCR library. The sample comes from a study of regulatory T cells in long-lasting Graves disease. General study results and limits: Clonotypes that were public and shared totalled roughly 3,000 in persistent patients versus over 800 in new patients. Thyroid tissue was not sampled; only peripheral blood was.

The chain combines TRBV30 with TRBJ1-1; the D is unclear. This sequence was found in a female donor with Graves disease. Here the sequenced sample was peripheral blood mononuclear cells (PBMCs), taken when the disease was refractory, from a patient treated with antithyroid drugs. The DNA of the CDR3 is TGTGCCTCATGGGGAGCTTTCTTT. Translating gives CASWGAFF.